This T cell receptor (beta chain) derives from a study of read filtering for tumor transcriptome and immune sequencing (dated by TCRdb to 2018 to 2020). Turning to the overall study: The cohort was composed of about 16 male and 14 to 15 female patients, with a mean age of approximately 72 years and an age range of about 40 to 90. Under revised international staging, roughly 8 patients fell into R-ISS I, more than 15 into R-ISS II and roughly 7 into R-ISS III. After DNase treatment, whole-transcriptome libraries were prepared with the TruSeq RNA Access Library Prep Kit. TCR-region mapped reads per sample ranged from about 3.5 to 11 million with IR-seq versus only roughly 75 to 1273 with RNA-seq. TCR repertoires obtained by targeted immune repertoire sequencing and by bulk whole-transcriptome sequencing performed on the same bone marrow samples were compared. A main aim was a read-filtering strategy for immune repertoire data, specifically whether clonotypes supported by a single read should be removed.

CDR1 is given as SGHTA and CDR2 as FQGNSA, both from the germline V gene. Spanning cysteine to phenylalanine, the CDR3 consists of 15 amino acids. Of all the DNA, just the CDR3 is kept, 45 bases in frame from base 1. The V end loses 3 bases and the J end loses 2 bases, and a stretch of 12 bases separates them. Bone marrow was sampled from every patient at the time of active disease. Ficoll-Hypaque density gradient centrifugation was used to isolate the bone marrow mononuclear cells. CD138-negative cells were obtained by negative selection after labeling with CD138 magnetic microbeads on a MACS separator, removing myeloma plasma cells. Flow cytometry on an Attune NxT with CD138 antibodies was used to check the purity of the isolated cells. TRIzol reagent was used to extract total RNA, which was then quantified with a NanoDrop spectrophotometer. For each patient, the CD138-negative bone marrow sample underwent paired RNA-seq and IR-seq.

Starting from 400 to 450 ng RNA, TCR libraries were constructed with the Immunoverse kit using molecular barcoded adaptors that cover the alpha/delta and beta/gamma chains. TCR library preparation used the same RNA that was used for transcriptome sequencing. Sequencing of the TCR libraries was done on an Illumina HiSeq 4000 with 2 x 150 cycles. The study's processing was this. With MiXCR, TCR reads were aligned to human V, D, J and C references and assembled into CDR3 clonotypes, with quality filtering and error correction included. The tcR package in R was used for analysis of clonotype counts and gene usage diversity. For inspection of raw mapping reads, RNA-seq reads were mapped by STAR aligner version 2.5.3a onto GRCh37 of the human genome. IR-seq fastq files were randomly downsampled with Seqtk 1.3 to test the effect of sequencing depth on detected clonotypes. The public sequencing data were trimmed at Q25 with fastp and processed into clonotypes with MiXCR by TCRdb, which kept only in-frame beta chains. Under each unique CDR3 protein, matching rows form one entry showing the most common genes and DNA. The V and J calls were not made by the authors but by TCRdb's processing. This sample holds about 19,000 distinct CDR3 sequences; over 20% were observed only once. The ten largest clones represent more than 20% of the sample.

This clonotype was counted ten times or more. This clone's antigen is unknown. Base qualities are missing; no much larger clone stands one base away. Paper-wide results and their limitations: Single-read clonotypes made up 80% to 85% of clonotypes but approximately 3.5% of total reads in IR-seq, and just under 75% of clonotypes and around 45% of reads in RNA-seq. The correlation between IR-seq and RNA-seq shared clonotype proportions rose when single-read clonotypes were removed. Rather than purified T cells, the sorted CD138-negative fraction was a mixed bone marrow immune population. Clonotypes were captured by IR-seq at much higher depth and more reliably than by RNA-seq, and smaller IR-seq throughput was sufficient for identification of most shared clonotypes.

The sequence joins TRBV7-2 to TRBJ2-3, with TRBD2 as a weak D call on 5 bases. The receptor was isolated from a donor at least 40 years old with multiple myeloma. Specimen: a population of CD138-negative cells sorted from bone marrow. This specimen's cell subset or site label, interpreted: bone marrow mononuclear cells depleted of CD138+ plasma/myeloma cells by negative magnetic selection. The encoded CDR3 is CASSLNQRVTDTQYF. The base sequence is TGTGCCAGCAGCTTGAACCAGAGGGTCACAGATACGCAGTATTTT.